This entry concerns a single T cell receptor beta chain. This sample stems from a study of blood T cell repertoires in COVID-19. About the study: Sites across the United States, Italy and Spain contributed samples from acute and convalescent COVID-19.

Clones were read by immunoSEQ multiplex PCR, and TCRdb kept only the in-frame ones, dropping some. The sample shows 60,000 to 80,000 clones, approximately 84% of them seen only once. The V gene lost 5 bases and the J gene lost 7 bases, with 11 bases spanning the gap. Germline values: CDR1 SEHNR, CDR2 FQNEAQ (reference sequence). This CDR3 region has 12 residues. This sequence originates from a man in his forties or fifties with active COVID-19. V and J are TRBV7-9 and TRBJ1-1, with D unresolved. The specimen sequenced was peripheral blood. Here the CDR3 reads CASSQGPGEAFF. The DNA of the CDR3 is TGTGCCAGCAGCCAAGGCCCGGGTGAAGCTTTCTTT.